This record concerns one T cell receptor beta chain sequence. Its antigen is not known. This entry comes from a study of shared clonotypes between healthy human individuals. The wider study: The donor pool was made up of two women and three men aged 18 to 49. Donors had three CD4 naive, three CD4 memory, two CD8 naive and one CD8 memory plate apiece. Study results and caveats: Researchers sampled only blood; tissue repertoires likely differ. When compared with the clonotypes that were shared by all four sorted-subset donors, the non-shared clonotypes turned out to have lower generation probabilities.

Only in-frame clones appear in the TCRdb table, and some are missing; sequencing was by immunoSEQ multiplex PCR. Altogether 2,500,000 or so clones are present, more than 90% being singletons, with the ten largest covering around 0.14%. Germline loops: CDR1 SGHNT, CDR2 YYREEE (reference sequence). This CDR3 has 15 residues. V lost 4 bases, J lost 8 bases, and 21 bases lay in between. Sequencing input: naive CD4+ T cells sorted from blood. The subset was: CD45RA+ positively selected. The TCR was taken from a man in his late teens or twenties in good health. The V gene is TRBV5-4, the J gene TRBJ1-2; D possibly corresponds to TRBD1 (6 bases). CDR3 in DNA: TGTGCCAGCAGCCCTCCAAGGAGCGGGGGCGCGGGCTACACCTTC. Its protein product is CASSPPRSGGAGYTF. The whole variable domain, filled in from reference TRBV5-4 and TRBJ1-2, reads ETGVTQSPTHLIKTRGQQVTLRCSSQSGHNTVSWYQQALGQGPQFIFQYYREEENGRGNFPPRFSGLQFPNYSSELNVNALELDDSALYLCASSPPRSGGAGYTFGSGTRLTVV.